This entry lists 11 T cell receptor beta chains sequenced from one sample in a study of T cell responses to AZD1222 COVID-19 vaccine. Generated by immunoSEQ multiplex PCR, the TCRdb table keeps only in-frame clones and is missing some. The repertoire has 100,000 or so clones, roughly nine tenths of them found once; the top ten carry about a sixth. The specimen comprised peripheral blood, sampled on day 0 of AZD1222 vaccination. The receptors stem from an adult in good health.

Only one count was recorded for this clone. The chain is built from TRBV28 and TRBJ2-5; 7 bases map to TRBD1. Germline CDR1 reads MDHEN; CDR2 reads SYDVKM. V gave up 3 bases and J gave up 2 bases; unmatched junction bases: 6. This CDR3 is built from 15 residues. As DNA, the CDR3 is TGTGCCAGCAGTTTCCTCGGACAGGAGCAAGAGACCCAGTACTTC. This sequence encodes CASSFLGQEQETQYF. The whole variable domain, remainder taken from reference TRBV28 and TRBJ2-5, is DVKVTQSSRYLVKRTGEKVFLECVQDMDHENMFWYRQDPGLGLRLIYFSYDVKMKEKGDIPEGYSVSREKKERFSLILESASTNQTSMYLCASSFLGQEQETQYFGPGTRLLVL.

The genes are TRBV2 and TRBJ1-4, with D unresolved. CDR1 is SNHLY, CDR2 FYNNEI, per germline. The CDR3 length is 13 residues. V was trimmed by 8 bases and J by 3 bases, leaving 10 bases between them. CDR3 DNA: TGTGCCAGCGTAGTTTATTCTAATGAAAAACTGTTTTTT. It yields the protein CASVVYSNEKLFF.

J is TRBJ2-1 and V is TRBV20-1; TRBD2 aligns across 9 bases. The trim removed 3 bases at V and 8 bases at J, leaving 5 bases unmatched. The CDR3 spans 13 residues. Germline lookup yields CDR1 DFQATT and CDR2 SNEGSKA (reference sequence). CDR3 coding DNA: TGCAGTGCTAGTAGCGGGGGTAGCGATGAGCAGTTCTTC. Translation: CSASSGGSDEQFF.

This clone was picked up one time. V is TRBV6-5 and J is TRBJ2-1; D call uncertain. Per germline, CDR1 MNHEY and CDR2 SVGAGI. This CDR3 spans 12 amino acids. Trimming left V 9 bases short and J 4 bases short, with 10 bases between. The CDR3 region is CASSDRYNEQFF. The CDR3 coding sequence is TGTGCCAGTTCGGACCGTTACAATGAGCAGTTCTTC.

V usage is TRBV4-1 and J usage is TRBJ2-7; D unclear. The germline CDR1 and CDR2 sequences are MGHRA and YSYEKL. This CDR3 has 15 residues. Trimming removed 1 base from V and 3 bases from J, with 13 bases in between. CDR3 sequence (DNA): TGCGCCAGCAGCCAAGTTGGGAACCTCCGCTACGAGCAGTACTTC. Translated, it gives CASSQVGNLRYEQYF.

This chain links TRBV3-1 (or the pseudogene TRBV3-2) with TRBJ1-2, with D unresolved. The CDR3 consists of 13 residues. With 5 bases removed from V and 6 bases from J, the gap between germline ends came to 13 bases. CDR1 LGHDT and CDR2 YNNKEL come from the germline V gene (reference sequence). This CDR3 reads CASSSEGKDGYTF. In nucleotides, the CDR3 is TGTGCCAGCAGCTCCGAGGGAAAGGATGGCTACACCTTC.

The rearrangement links TRBV30 to TRBJ1-1, with TRBD1 matching 9 bases. The CDR3 covers 13 residues. The J segment lost 8 bases and the V segment lost 0 bases, leaving 4 bases of the junction unmatched. Germline assignment: CDR1 GTSNPN and CDR2 SVGIG (reference sequence). Here the CDR3 DNA reads TGTGCCTGGAGTGTAATTGACAGGGGGGAAGCTTTCTTT. This encodes CAWSVIDRGEAFF.

This chain joins TRBV9 and TRBJ1-1; 9 nucleotides match TRBD1. With 2 bases clipped from V and 4 bases from J, the junction kept 12 bases outside the gene matches. Germline V gives CDR1 SGDLS, CDR2 YYNGEE. The CDR3 has 17 residues. CDR3 bases: TGTGCCAGCAGCGTTACTCCCTTACAGGGGGCCCGCACTGAAGCTTTCTTT. Translated: CASSVTPLQGARTEAFF.

The V and J genes are TRBV11-2 and TRBJ1-5, with D maybe TRBD1 (6 bases). The V gene's germline CDR1 is SGHAT and CDR2 FQNNGV. The CDR3 is 14 amino acids. V lost 5 bases, J lost 2 bases, and 10 bases lay in between. The CDR3 sequence is CASSPGAGNQPQHF. The CDR3 DNA follows: TGTGCCAGCAGCCCAGGGGCAGGCAATCAGCCCCAGCATTTT.

The chain is built from TRBV5-1 and TRBJ1-5; D remains unclear. Germline V gene data show CDR1 as SGHRS and CDR2 as YFSETQ. V was trimmed by 6 bases and J by 13 bases, leaving 20 bases between them. The CDR3 is 13 amino acids. This CDR3 reads CASIISLEDHQHF. DNA of the CDR3: TGCGCCAGCATCATCTCTCTAGAGGACCATCAGCATTTT.

The V call is TRBV6-1, the J call TRBJ1-6; D gene uncertain. CDR1 and CDR2 (germline): MNHNS, SASEGT. The V end lost 2 bases, the J end lost 11 bases, and 13 bases lay between the germline ends. The CDR3 has 14 amino acids. CDR3 sequence reads: CASSELKGRPPLHF. DNA for the CDR3: TGTGCCAGCAGTGAATTGAAGGGTCGGCCACCCCTCCACTTT.